This T cell receptor (beta chain) was sequenced for a study of immune evolution from preneoplasia to lung adenocarcinoma. Study in general: HLA loss of heterozygosity: under 7.5% AIS, about 15% MIA, about 35% ADC, none AAH. Whole-study findings and limits: Later-stage lesions appeared to have more T cells, more diversity, less clonality. T cell clonality was higher in KRAS-mutant than EGFR-mutant or wild-type nodules.

After pathologic assessment, macro-dissection selected premalignant or tumor cells for extraction. As concerns this clone: Its antigen is unknown.

The repertoire was sequenced with immunoSEQ multiplex PCR; TCRdb's copy has only in-frame clones and lacks some. The sample has approximately 9,300 clones; roughly 79% are singletons. Germline assignment: CDR1 SNHLY and CDR2 FYNNEI. The CDR3 has 16 residues. Losses at the gene ends were 4 bases for V and 4 bases for J; bases not matched to a gene: 8. This rearrangement joins TRBV2 to TRBJ2-1; TRBD2 matches at 9 bases. The TCR was taken from a person of 80 years or more with lung adenocarcinoma. The specimen was FFPE lung adenocarcinoma in situ tissue. DNA of the CDR3: TGTGCCAGCAGTGCCCCCTCTAGCGGGGTTTACAATGAGCAGTTCTTC. Its protein is CASSAPSSGVYNEQFF.